This T cell receptor (beta chain) was documented in a study of blood T cell repertoires in COVID-19. Across the study: Nucleic acid was either cDNA or gDNA, and it came from T cells, B-cell-depleted T cells, or PBMCs.

In the source study's methods: Estimation of nucleated cell counts relied on the amplification of reference gene primers. Only in-frame clones appear in the TCRdb table, and some are missing; sequencing was by immunoSEQ multiplex PCR. D and trimming come from the DNA, and the V and J calls and clone size come from that table. The table shows about 120,000 clones, with roughly 82% occurring only once. Sequencing was done on a sample of peripheral blood. The TCR originated in a woman aged 60-70 years with acute or convalescent COVID-19.

The CDR3 is CASSLDTGGASPLHF. CDR3 in DNA: TGTGCCAGCAGCTTAGACACAGGGGGCGCCTCACCCCTCCACTTT. V usage is TRBV7-2 and J usage is TRBJ1-6, with 9 bases identical to TRBD1. Germline CDR1 and CDR2: SGHTA and FQGNSA. This CDR3 is built from 15 residues. Germline trimming cut 1 base from V and 10 bases from J; bases unmatched to any gene: 5.